This T cell receptor (beta chain) was obtained from a study of response to subunit inactivated influenza vaccine. TCRdb independently ran MiXCR on the RT-PCR reads; one entry per CDR3 protein. The sample has about 500,000 distinct CDR3 sequences, around 7.7% seen once. This CDR3 has 17 residues. V was cut by 1 base and J by 4 bases, with 17 bases left in between. Germline V gene sequence: CDR1 SEHNR, CDR2 FQNEAQ (reference sequence). General study points: T cells newly recruited by each seasonal influenza vaccination are few, the authors suggested.

Note on this clonotype: Its matching antigen is unknown.

V usage is TRBV7-9 and J usage is TRBJ2-1; no reliable D call. The receptor was isolated from a man aged 50 to 69 who received an inactivated influenza vaccine. The sequencing here drew on PBMCs from blood, taken less than 30 months after vaccination. DNA for the CDR3: TGTGCCAGCAGCTTAGAGTTCGGAAGCCGGGCTTACAATGAGCAGTTCTTC. Its protein is CASSLEFGSRAYNEQFF.